A selection of T cell receptor beta chains follows, all from one sample in a study of blood T cell repertoires in COVID-19. Measured with immunoSEQ multiplex PCR; TCRdb has only the in-frame clones, and not every one. The top ten clones hold 3% of a sample with some 200,000 clones, roughly 80% of them seen once. Sequencing input: peripheral blood. These receptors were collected from a woman in her twenties or thirties who had recovered from COVID-19. Each CDR3 is given with its conserved first and last residue. Each record gives: V gene, D gene, J gene, CDR3 DNA, CDR3 protein. The D gene is left open where the match is weak.

>TRBV10-2|TRBD1|TRBJ2-2
TGCGCCAGCAGGGACAGGGTGGACACCGGGGAGCTGTTTTTT
CASRDRVDTGELFF
>TRBV27|TRBD1|TRBJ2-5
TGTGCCAGCTCCCGTCCCCCCGGGACAGCCAACCAAGAGACCCAGTACTTC
CASSRPPGTANQETQYF
>TRBV6-2/TRBV6-3|NA|TRBJ1-2
TGTGCCAGCAGTTATGGCAGGATCTATGGCTACACCTTC
CASSYGRIYGYTF
>TRBV5-8|NA|TRBJ2-1
TGTGCCAGCAGCTTGGTTCAGGGCTGGGGCAATGAGCAGTTCTTC
CASSLVQGWGNEQFF
>TRBV28|NA|TRBJ2-2
TGTGCCAGCAGTTTACTAGGCACCGGGGAGCTGTTTTTT
CASSLLGTGELFF
>TRBV7-9|TRBD1|TRBJ1-6
TGTGCCAGCAGCTTACCAGGGGGCTCCTATAATTCACCCCTCCACTTT
CASSLPGGSYNSPLHF
>TRBV27|TRBD1|TRBJ1-2
TGTGCCAGCAGTTTTCGAATGGACAGGACCAATGGCTACACCTTC
CASSFRMDRTNGYTF
>TRBV4-1|TRBD2|TRBJ2-3
TGCGCCAGCAGCCTAGGACTAGCGGGAGGGCCTGCAGATACGCAGTATTTT
CASSLGLAGGPADTQYF
>TRBV19|TRBD2|TRBJ2-2
TGTGCCAGTAGTATTCTGGGCGGGAGGGCAACCGGGGAGCTGTTTTTT
CASSILGGRATGELFF
>TRBV9|NA|TRBJ2-1
TGTGCCAGCAGCACCCGGGGGAGGAGCTCCTACAATGAGCAGTTCTTC
CASSTRGRSSYNEQFF
>TRBV5-4|NA|TRBJ1-2
TGTGCCAGCAGCTTCGGGGTCGGCTACACCTTC
CASSFGVGYTF
>TRBV5-1|NA|TRBJ1-2
TGCGCCAGCAGCCAGACTTGGGACTATGGCTACACCTTC
CASSQTWDYGYTF